Listed below are T cell receptor beta chains from one sample, sequenced in a study of siplizumab effects on memory and regulatory T cells. TCRdb keeps only in-frame clones here, not all; method: immunoSEQ multiplex PCR. The sample has tens of thousands of clones, around 90% seen once. The material sequenced was CD8+ T cells sorted from blood. The receptors shown here come from a human donor in good health. Each CDR3 is given with its conserved first and last residue. The order of the fields is CDR3 protein, CDR3 DNA, clone size, J gene, D gene, V gene. The D gene is left open where the match is weak. Part of the rows lack a size; the others show once, few, many or a class for expanded clones.

CDR3: CASSPSGGLAGIGNEQFF
DNA: TGTGCCAGCAGCCCCTCCGGGGGACTAGCGGGAATAGGCAATGAGCAGTTCTTC
size: -
J: TRBJ2-1
D: TRBD2
V: TRBV7-9

CDR3: CAWTIGRGAPQHF
DNA: TGTGCCTGGACCATCGGTCGGGGGGCGCCCCAGCATTTT
size: -
J: TRBJ1-5
D: -
V: TRBV30

CDR3: CASRQGSGANVLTF
DNA: TGTGCCAGCCGCCAGGGTTCTGGGGCCAACGTCCTGACTTTC
size: once
J: TRBJ2-6
D: -
V: TRBV13

CDR3: CASSLSWAGSFYEQYF
DNA: TGTGCCAGTTCCTTAAGTTGGGCAGGTTCTTTTTACGAGCAGTACTTC
size: -
J: TRBJ2-7
D: -
V: TRBV19

CDR3: CASSPASGGYYNEQFF
DNA: TGCGCCAGCAGCCCTGCTAGCGGGGGATATTACAATGAGCAGTTCTTC
size: once
J: TRBJ2-1
D: TRBD2
V: TRBV4-1

CDR3: CASSFSLGMVF
DNA: TGTGCCAGTAGTTTCTCCTTGGGAATGGTCTTT
size: -
J: TRBJ1-1
D: -
V: TRBV19

CDR3: CASSSGTGGIYEQYF
DNA: TGCGCCAGCAGCTCTGGGACAGGGGGTATCTACGAGCAGTACTTC
size: -
J: TRBJ2-7
D: TRBD1
V: TRBV5-1

CDR3: CASMLQGDGETQYF
DNA: TGTGCCAGTATGCTACAGGGGGATGGAGAGACCCAGTACTTC
size: -
J: TRBJ2-5
D: TRBD1
V: TRBV19

CDR3: CASTSTDSYEQYF
DNA: TGTGCCAGCACGTCGACAGACTCCTACGAGCAGTACTTC
size: -
J: TRBJ2-7
D: -
V: TRBV6-6

CDR3: CASSVTLSREQFF
DNA: TGTGCCAGCAGCGTAACGCTCTCTCGGGAGCAGTTCTTC
size: -
J: TRBJ2-1
D: -
V: TRBV9

CDR3: CASSLGTDNTEAFF
DNA: TGTGCCAGCAGTTTAGGGACGGATAACACTGAAGCTTTCTTT
size: -
J: TRBJ1-1
D: -
V: TRBV28

CDR3: CASSKALYGLTYTDTQYF
DNA: TGTGCCAGCAGCAAAGCGCTTTACGGGCTAACCTACACAGATACGCAGTATTTT
size: many
J: TRBJ2-3
D: -
V: TRBV21-1

CDR3: CASNQAYRSSSAEAFF
DNA: TGCGCCAGCAACCAAGCTTATAGGTCCTCTAGTGCTGAAGCTTTCTTT
size: -
J: TRBJ1-1
D: -
V: TRBV4-1

CDR3: CASSLAGPPLHF
DNA: TGTGCCAGCAGCTTGGCTGGGCCTCCCCTCCACTTT
size: -
J: TRBJ1-6
D: -
V: TRBV5-6

CDR3: CASSQDTTGTYEQYF
DNA: TGCGCCAGCAGCCAAGATACGACAGGGACCTACGAGCAGTACTTC
size: -
J: TRBJ2-7
D: TRBD1
V: TRBV4-1

CDR3: CASSLWGGRNEQFF
DNA: TGTGCCAGCAGCTTGTGGGGGGGGCGCAATGAGCAGTTCTTC
size: -
J: TRBJ2-1
D: -
V: TRBV5-4

CDR3: CASSLGGSNEQYF
DNA: TGTGCCAGCAGCTTAGGTGGTAGCAACGAGCAGTACTTC
size: -
J: TRBJ2-7
D: -
V: TRBV7-6

CDR3: CASSSNSGEQYF
DNA: TGTGCCAGCAGCAGTAACTCTGGCGAGCAGTACTTC
size: -
J: TRBJ2-7
D: -
V: TRBV7-6

CDR3: CASSPHPGQGADTQYF
DNA: TGTGCCAGCAGTCCTCATCCGGGACAGGGGGCAGATACGCAGTATTTT
size: -
J: TRBJ2-3
D: TRBD1
V: TRBV6-4

CDR3: CASSLDPGDTGELFF
DNA: TGCGCCAGCAGCTTGGATCCAGGGGACACCGGGGAGCTGTTTTTT
size: -
J: TRBJ2-2
D: -
V: TRBV5-1

CDR3: CASSAADGNEKLFF
DNA: TGTGCCAGCAGCGCCGCGGACGGTAATGAAAAACTGTTTTTT
size: -
J: TRBJ1-4
D: -
V: TRBV5-4

CDR3: CAISQDRVEGNQPQHF
DNA: TGTGCCATCAGCCAGGACAGGGTCGAGGGCAATCAGCCCCAGCATTTT
size: once
J: TRBJ1-5
D: TRBD1
V: TRBV10-3

CDR3: CASSDDRGYQPQHF
DNA: TGTGCCAGCAGTGATGACAGGGGCTATCAGCCCCAGCATTTT
size: once
J: TRBJ1-5
D: TRBD1
V: TRBV6-1

CDR3: CASSYQGWLGEQYF
DNA: TGTGCCAGCAGTTACCAAGGATGGCTGGGCGAGCAGTACTTC
size: -
J: TRBJ2-7
D: -
V: TRBV6-5

CDR3: CASSLAGRSPVTEAFF
DNA: TGTGCCAGCAGCTTAGCGGGACGGTCCCCGGTCACTGAAGCTTTCTTT
size: -
J: TRBJ1-1
D: -
V: TRBV7-2

CDR3: CASSYVGGSDYEQYF
DNA: TGTGCCAGCAGCTATGTGGGGGGGTCTGATTACGAGCAGTACTTC
size: -
J: TRBJ2-7
D: TRBD2
V: TRBV5-4

CDR3: CASSFGAGYEQYF
DNA: TGTGCCAGCAGCTTCGGCGCGGGGTACGAGCAGTACTTC
size: -
J: TRBJ2-7
D: -
V: TRBV7-2

CDR3: CASTLDRGNTEAFF
DNA: TGTGCCAGCACCCTAGACAGGGGGAACACTGAAGCTTTCTTT
size: -
J: TRBJ1-1
D: TRBD1
V: TRBV6-6

CDR3: CASSAGLGGDGNQPQHF
DNA: TGTGCCAGCAGTGCCGGGCTGGGGGGCGATGGCAATCAGCCCCAGCATTTT
size: -
J: TRBJ1-5
D: -
V: TRBV6-1

CDR3: CASSPSPDTQYF
DNA: TGTGCCAGCAGCCCCTCCCCAGATACGCAGTATTTT
size: -
J: TRBJ2-3
D: -
V: TRBV7-8

CDR3: CASSATSGLTDEQFF
DNA: TGTGCCAGTAGTGCGACTAGCGGGCTGACCGATGAGCAGTTCTTC
size: once
J: TRBJ2-1
D: TRBD2
V: TRBV19